The next 26 T cell receptor beta chains were all read from a single sample in a study of blood T cell repertoires in COVID-19. This table comes from immunoSEQ multiplex PCR, and its TCRdb copy is limited to in-frame clones, with some not included. Here the sample spans some 150,000 clones, about 90% being singletons. The sample was PBMCs or T cells enriched from blood (not recorded which). All receptors come from a human donor with acute COVID-19. The donor label of this sample is uncertain.

The genes are TRBV11-2 and TRBJ2-1, with D unresolved. The germline CDR1 and CDR2 sequences are SGHAT and FQNNGV. CDR3 length equals 12 residues. Trimming removed 6 bases from V and 5 bases from J, with 8 bases in between. CDR3 coding DNA: TGTGCCAGCAGGCGGCAAGACAATGAGCAGTTCTTC. Translating it yields CASRRQDNEQFF.

The chain is built from TRBV12-3 or TRBV12-4 and TRBJ1-1; D is unresolved. The length of the CDR3 is 13 residues. Trimming stripped 3 bases from V and 2 bases from J, with 7 bases between. The CDR3 DNA sequence: TGTGCCAGCAGTTTTTCAACTAACACTGAAGCTTTCTTT. Residues: CASSFSTNTEAFF.

The chain couples TRBV6-5 to TRBJ1-4; weak D call: TRBD1 (6 bases). The CDR3 contains 15 residues. The ends were cut back, 6 bases at V and 5 bases at J, with 16 bases in the middle. Germline assignment: CDR1 MNHEY and CDR2 SVGAGI. The CDR3 loop reads CASRDSLKRNEKLFF. In nucleotides, the CDR3 is TGTGCCAGCAGGGACAGTCTGAAACGAAATGAAAAACTGTTTTTT.

The CDR3 region is CASQSGEAKNIQYF. CDR3 in DNA: TGCGCCAGTCAATCGGGGGAAGCCAAAAACATTCAGTACTTC. The chain has TRBV5-1 and TRBJ2-4, with D tentatively TRBD2 (6 bases). This CDR3 comprises 14 residues. V was cut by 8 bases and J by 0 bases, with 12 bases left in between. Germline V gene sequence: CDR1 SGHRS, CDR2 YFSETQ.

This clone was found once. The chain carries TRBV25-1 and TRBJ2-1, with TRBD2 identical over 14 bases. This CDR3 spans 15 amino acids. The germline V gene encodes CDR1 MGHDK and CDR2 SYGVNS. With 6 bases clipped from V and 6 bases from J, the junction kept 4 bases outside the gene matches. DNA for the CDR3: TGTGCCAGCAGCCGGGGACTAGCGGGGGTCAATGAGCAGTTCTTC. Translation: CASSRGLAGVNEQFF.

This sequence joins TRBV5-6 and TRBJ2-3; 8 nucleotides agree with TRBD1. The germline gives CDR1 SGHDT, CDR2 YYEEEE. CDR3 length: 15 amino acids. After removal of 2 bases from V and 4 bases from J, the junction contained 6 bases not matched to a gene. The CDR3 sequence: CASSLGTGGADTQYF. In DNA, the CDR3 is TGTGCCAGCAGCTTAGGGACAGGAGGAGCAGATACGCAGTATTTT.

The chain couples TRBV30 to TRBJ1-4; maybe TRBD1 (5 bases). The germline CDR1 and CDR2 sequences are GTSNPN and SVGIG (reference sequence). The CDR3 extends over 14 amino acids. V was pared by 3 bases and J by 5 bases, with 13 bases between. The CDR3 nucleotides read TGTGCCTGGAGCGTTCGGGGGGGGAATGAAAAACTGTTTTTT. Encoded protein: CAWSVRGGNEKLFF.

This clone was seen a single time. The chain employs TRBV6-5 and TRBJ1-4, with 8 bases lining up with TRBD1. Trimming removed 6 bases from V and 8 bases from J; junction bases left unmatched: 5. The CDR3 loop spans 13 amino acids. CDR1 and CDR2 from the germline V gene are MNHEY and SVGAGI. Written as DNA, the CDR3 is TGTGCCAGCAGACCCGGACAGGGCGAAAAACTGTTTTTT. Its translation is CASRPGQGEKLFF.

This chain uses TRBV3-1 (or the pseudogene TRBV3-2) with TRBJ1-2; D not certain. The germline CDR1 and CDR2 sequences are LGHDT and YNNKEL (reference sequence). This CDR3 is built from 13 residues. Trimming shortened V by 0 bases and J by 5 bases, and 7 bases separated the two germline ends. CDR3 in DNA: TGTGCCAGCAGCCAAGATGGGCAGTATGGCTACACCTTC. Its protein product is CASSQDGQYGYTF.

This chain uses TRBV6-5 with TRBJ2-7; 7 bases agree with TRBD2. V was clipped by 8 bases and J by 3 bases; unmatched bases: 7. This CDR3 contains 13 residues. Per the germline V gene, CDR1 is MNHEY and CDR2 is SVGAGI. DNA for the CDR3: TGTGCCAGCTCCCCGGCTAGCGGCTACGAGCAGTACTTC. Protein product: CASSPASGYEQYF.

This chain links TRBV6-5 with TRBJ1-3, with no clear D. CDR1 MNHEY and CDR2 SVGAGI come from the germline V gene. V was trimmed by 8 bases and J by 7 bases, leaving 12 bases between them. The CDR3 length is 12 residues. The CDR3 nucleotides read TGTGCCAGCGCTAATGAGGCGAACACCATATATTTT. Translated: CASANEANTIYF.

This clone was seen only once. The chain is built from TRBV19 and TRBJ2-2, with TRBD1 matching 8 bases. This CDR3 has 16 residues. CDR1 and CDR2 (germline): LNHDA, SQIVND (reference sequence). The trim removed 5 bases at V and 6 bases at J, leaving 11 bases unmatched. Here the CDR3 reads CASSVKRTGNAGELFF. CDR3 in DNA: TGTGCCAGTAGTGTCAAGCGGACAGGGAATGCCGGGGAGCTGTTTTTT. Variable domain in full (rest from reference TRBV19 and TRBJ2-2): DGGITQSPKYLFRKEGQNVTLSCEQNLNHDAMYWYRQDPGQGLRLIYYSQIVNDFQKGDIAEGYSVSREKKESFPLTVTSAQKNPTAFYLCASSVKRTGNAGELFFGEGSRLTVL.

This chain uses TRBV27 with TRBJ2-5; D remains unclear. This CDR3 has 13 residues. V was pared by 4 bases and J by 0 bases, with 6 bases between. Germline V gene lookup returns CDR1 MNHEY and CDR2 SMNVEV (reference sequence). The chain's CDR3 is CASSWAYQETQYF. CDR3 DNA: TGTGCCAGCAGTTGGGCATACCAAGAGACCCAGTACTTC.

The V and J genes are TRBV9 and TRBJ2-1; 10 bases agree with TRBD2. The CDR3 extends over 17 amino acids. With V trimmed by 0 bases and J by 5 bases, 8 bases remained unmatched. Germline V CDR1 and CDR2: SGDLS, YYNGEE. CDR3 sequence: CASSVALAGVRDNEQFF. The CDR3 nucleotides read TGTGCCAGCAGCGTAGCTCTAGCGGGGGTTAGGGACAATGAGCAGTTCTTC.

This clone appeared once. This chain links TRBV5-4 with TRBJ1-6, with 8 bases fitting TRBD1. The CDR3 contains 17 residues. The J segment lost 7 bases and the V segment lost 3 bases, leaving 12 bases of the junction unmatched. Germline values: CDR1 SGHNT, CDR2 YYREEE (reference sequence). CDR3 nucleotides: TGTGCCAGCAGCTCGTACCTAACGGACAGGGCGAATTCACCCCTCCACTTT. Translation: CASSSYLTDRANSPLHF.

This chain links TRBV7-3 with TRBJ2-2; D is perhaps TRBD2 (5 bases). The germline V gene encodes CDR1 SGHTA and CDR2 FQGTGA. V lost 3 bases to trimming and J lost 1 base, with 6 bases between them. The CDR3 has 14 amino acids. The CDR3: CASSLSGNTGELFF. CDR3 in DNA: TGTGCCAGCAGCTTGAGCGGGAACACCGGGGAGCTGTTTTTT.

This rearrangement joins TRBV19 to TRBJ2-7; 11 bases fit TRBD2. The CDR3 loop spans 15 amino acids. V shed 3 bases, J shed 3 bases, and the junction held 4 bases outside the gene matches. The germline gives CDR1 LNHDA, CDR2 SQIVND (reference sequence). Written as DNA, the CDR3 is TGTGCCAGTAGTATGAAAGGGACTAGCGGCTACGAGCAGTACTTC. It codes for CASSMKGTSGYEQYF.

This chain joins TRBV7-9 and TRBJ1-2, with 9 bases that match TRBD1. The CDR3 runs 19 residues. The germline V gene has CDR1 SEHNR and CDR2 FQNEAQ (reference sequence). Unmatched junction bases numbered 19, after V lost 5 bases and J lost 3 bases. The CDR3 DNA is TGTGCCAGCAGCCCCGAGCTGGGGGTAGTGGGACAGGGCCACTATGGCTACACCTTC. Translating gives CASSPELGVVGQGHYGYTF.

This chain connects TRBV30 to TRBJ2-3; TRBD2 matches 10 bases. Germline CDR1 reads GTSNPN; CDR2 reads SVGIG (reference sequence). V gave up 2 bases and J gave up 14 bases; unmatched junction bases: 16. This CDR3 is 15 amino acids long. The CDR3 DNA reads as TGTGCCTGGAGTTACCGAACTAGCGGGGCGCCAGCGCGGTATTTT. Translated, it gives CAWSYRTSGAPARYF.

The rearrangement links TRBV19 to TRBJ1-3, with 9 bases fitting TRBD1. The germline gives CDR1 LNHDA, CDR2 SQIVND (reference sequence). V gave up 5 bases and J gave up 0 bases; unmatched junction bases: 5. The CDR3 is 16 amino acids. In DNA, the CDR3 is TGTGCCAGTAGTCTAACAGGGGGCCACTCTGGAAACACCATATATTTT. As protein: CASSLTGGHSGNTIYF.

The chain is built from TRBV6-1 and TRBJ1-2, with D tentatively TRBD1 (6 bases). Germline values: CDR1 MNHNS, CDR2 SASEGT. This CDR3 is built from 17 residues. V was shortened by 0 bases and J by 6 bases, with 20 bases between the two germline ends. The CDR3 here is CASSEAGMGAPLHGYTF. In nucleotides, the CDR3 is TGTGCCAGCAGTGAAGCGGGGATGGGGGCCCCACTCCATGGCTACACCTTC.

The chain uses TRBV6-5 and TRBJ1-5; D is perhaps TRBD1 (5 bases). V was shortened by 6 bases and J by 6 bases, with 15 bases between the two germline ends. The germline V gene has CDR1 MNHEY and CDR2 SVGAGI. The length of the CDR3 is 14 residues. CDR3 protein: CASSLTGVGQPQHF. The CDR3 bases are TGTGCCAGCAGCCTTACAGGTGTCGGTCAGCCCCAGCATTTT.

The genes are TRBV7-6 and TRBJ1-5; D perhaps matches TRBD1 (5 bases). CDR3 size: 14 residues. Germline values: CDR1 SGHVS, CDR2 FNYEAQ. Trimming pared 5 bases from V and 6 bases from J, leaving 14 bases between. The CDR3 coding sequence is TGTGCCAGCAGCCCAGTCCAGGGAAGTCAGCCCCAGCATTTT. Its translation is CASSPVQGSQPQHF.

The V gene is TRBV2, the J gene TRBJ1-2, with a possible D match to TRBD1 (5 bases). The V end was cut by 5 bases, the J end by 9 bases, with 10 bases between. CDR3 length: 11 amino acids. Germline CDR1 SNHLY, CDR2 FYNNEI. This CDR3 reads CASSLDSRYTF. The CDR3 DNA reads TGTGCCAGCAGTCTCGACAGCCGCTACACCTTC.

The V and J genes are TRBV4-1 and TRBJ2-1, with TRBD2 matching over 11 bases. Germline V gene sequence: CDR1 MGHRA, CDR2 YSYEKL. V trimming: 5 bases; J trimming: 8 bases; junction bases outside the gene matches: 17. The CDR3 has 18 amino acids. The CDR3 protein is CASSSWTSGPPRGDEQFF. CDR3 in DNA: TGCGCCAGCAGCTCCTGGACTAGCGGGCCGCCAAGGGGGGATGAGCAGTTCTTC.

For the CDR3, the DNA is TGCGCCAGCAGCCCGGGACAGGCTCTTAGCGGGGAGCTGTTTTTT. This encodes CASSPGQALSGELFF. The gene calls are TRBV4-1 and TRBJ2-2, with TRBD1 matching over 8 bases. V gave up 4 bases and J gave up 7 bases; unmatched junction bases: 8. The CDR3 contains 15 residues. Germline V lookup: CDR1 MGHRA, CDR2 YSYEKL.